This TCR beta chain was captured by sequencing in a study of CD4 T cells in relation to SARS-CoV-2 and coronaviruses. Using immunoSEQ multiplex PCR, the repertoire was profiled, and TCRdb retains in-frame clones only, with some absent. The sample consists of 37,000 or so clones, 70% to 90% of them appearing once. This CDR3 comprises 13 residues. Germline CDR1 MNHEY, CDR2 SMNVEV (reference sequence). V shed 3 bases and J shed 9 bases, with 12 bases lying between them. This clonotype was sampled from an adult with COVID-19. V usage is TRBV27 and J usage is TRBJ2-1, with D hard to call. Sequenced sample: memory CD4+ T cells from PBMCs. This CDR3 is CASSFRWAGEQFF. The CDR3 coding sequence is TGTGCCAGCAGTTTCCGTTGGGCCGGTGAGCAGTTCTTC.